Each of the 30 T cell receptor beta chains below was sequenced from the same sample in a study of blood T cell repertoires in COVID-19. The assay was immunoSEQ multiplex PCR, and TCRdb's table has in-frame clones only and misses some. This table holds about 190,000 clones, roughly four fifths found once. Sequencing used peripheral blood. The source is a man in his fifties or sixties who had recovered from COVID-19.

The chain carries TRBV19 and TRBJ2-7, with 12 bases fitting TRBD2. The CDR3 totals 17 residues. After removal of 5 bases from V and 0 bases from J, the junction contained 8 bases not matched to a gene. Germline V gene data show CDR1 as LNHDA and CDR2 as SQIVND (reference sequence). The CDR3 DNA reads TGTGCCAGTAGTCCAGGACTAGCGGGGCTGAGCTCCTACGAGCAGTACTTC. Translating it yields CASSPGLAGLSSYEQYF.

The chain uses TRBV4-2 and TRBJ2-5; TRBD2 matches at 12 bases. This CDR3 spans 16 amino acids. After removal of 4 bases from V and 4 bases from J, the junction contained 7 bases not matched to a gene. Looked up from germline, CDR1 is LGHNA and CDR2 is YNFKEQ. CDR3 in DNA: TGTGCCAGCAGCCCCCGACTAGCGGGAGTAATAGAGACCCAGTACTTC. Translated: CASSPRLAGVIETQYF.

The chain joins TRBV10-1 to TRBJ1-2, with 7 bases fitting TRBD1. Trimming removed 6 bases from V and 5 bases from J; junction bases left unmatched: 6. Germline CDR1 is WNHNN and CDR2 is SYGVQD (reference sequence). The CDR3 loop spans 13 amino acids. The CDR3 region has the DNA TGCGCCAGCAGCCGACAGGGACTTTATGGCTACACCTTC. This gives the protein CASSRQGLYGYTF.

V gene TRBV5-5 combines with J gene TRBJ2-7; 11 nucleotides agree with TRBD2. The germline CDR1 and CDR2 sequences are SGHKS and YYEKEE (reference sequence). This CDR3 spans 15 amino acids. With V trimmed by 4 bases and J by 3 bases, 6 bases remained unmatched. This chain's CDR3 is CASSRSGREVYEQYF. The CDR3 DNA sequence: TGTGCCAGCAGCCGTAGCGGGAGGGAGGTCTACGAGCAGTACTTC.

This sequence joins TRBV5-6 and TRBJ2-3, with TRBD2 matching over 9 bases. Germline V CDR1 and CDR2: SGHDT, YYEEEE. The CDR3 has 16 residues. The V gene end was trimmed by 1 base and the J gene end by 6 bases; junction bases not matched to a gene: 9. CDR3 sequence (DNA): TGTGCCAGCAGCTTGATGAGCGGGAGGCTGCTTGATACGCAGTATTTT. Its protein product is CASSLMSGRLLDTQYF.

This clone was found a few times. The chain couples TRBV19 to TRBJ1-2; no clear D. From germline, CDR1 is LNHDA and CDR2 SQIVND (reference sequence). The V and J ends lost 7 bases and 4 bases respectively, with 22 bases between them. This CDR3 has 16 residues. The CDR3 DNA reads TGTGCCAGTACACGTAGCGGAGGACCCTCTTTCTATGGCTACACCTTC. Its translation is CASTRSGGPSFYGYTF.

The chain is built from TRBV2 and TRBJ1-6; D unclear. Germline CDR1 reads SNHLY; CDR2 reads FYNNEI. CDR3 length: 17 residues. The V end was cut by 3 bases, the J end by 8 bases, with 20 bases between. In nucleotides, the CDR3 is TGTGCCAGCAGTGAGCTGGGCAGTTTCAACGTTGATTCACCCCTCCACTTT. It codes for CASSELGSFNVDSPLHF.

The rearrangement uses TRBV4-2 and TRBJ2-7, with D possibly TRBD2 on 6 matching bases. CDR3 length equals 14 residues. Germline CDR1 is LGHNA and CDR2 is YNFKEQ. V was trimmed by 4 bases and J by 4 bases, leaving 14 bases between them. CDR3 region: CASSRAGLRYEQYF. In DNA, the CDR3 is TGTGCCAGCAGCCGGGCGGGACTCCGGTACGAGCAGTACTTC.

V and J are TRBV5-1 and TRBJ2-3, with TRBD2 as a possible D gene (6 bases). Trimming cost V 0 bases and J 3 bases, with 11 bases left between them. Germline V gives CDR1 SGHRS, CDR2 YFSETQ. The CDR3 runs 15 residues. CDR3 sequence: CASSLVAGRTDTQYF. The CDR3 nucleotides are TGCGCCAGCAGCTTGGTGGCAGGGAGGACAGATACGCAGTATTTT.

The rearrangement links TRBV6-5 to TRBJ1-5, with a possible D match to TRBD1 (5 bases). The CDR3 is 15 residues long. With 7 bases removed from V and 3 bases from J, the gap between germline ends came to 16 bases. Looked up from germline, CDR1 is MNHEY and CDR2 is SVGAGI. This chain's CDR3 is CASIRTRQSNQPQHF. CDR3 sequence (DNA): TGTGCCAGCATCCGTACCCGACAGTCCAATCAGCCCCAGCATTTT.

The chain carries TRBV24-1 and TRBJ2-1, with 12 bases aligning to TRBD1. Trimming took 4 bases from V and 9 from J; bases not matched to a gene: 9. The CDR3 covers 16 residues. CDR1 is KGHDR and CDR2 is SFDVKD in the germline V gene. The CDR3 sequence: CATSDRGQGARSEQFF. CDR3 sequence (DNA): TGTGCCACCAGTGACCGGGGACAGGGGGCGCGAAGTGAGCAGTTCTTC.

The gene calls are TRBV15 and TRBJ1-2, with D possibly being TRBD1 (6 bases). There are 18 residues in the CDR3. Looked up from germline, CDR1 is LNHNV and CDR2 is YYDKDF (reference sequence). V was cut by 0 bases and J by 3 bases, with 20 bases left in between. CDR3 coding DNA: TGTGCCACCAGCAGAGATTTGACAGGCACTACCATCCACTATGGCTACACCTTC. Its translation is CATSRDLTGTTIHYGYTF. Full variable domain (remainder filled in from reference TRBV15 and TRBJ1-2): DAMVIQNPRYQVTQFGKPVTLSCSQTLNHNVMYWYQQKSSQAPKLLFHYYDKDFNNEADTPDNFQSRRPNTSFCFLDIRSPGLGDTAMYLCATSRDLTGTTIHYGYTFGSGTRLTVV.

This clone was recorded a few times. The chain links TRBV7-2 to TRBJ2-2; D ambiguous. V lost 5 bases, J lost 2 bases, and 6 bases lay in between. The CDR3 extends over 13 amino acids. The V gene's germline CDR1 is SGHTA and CDR2 FQGNSA. CDR3 in amino acids: CASSLSNTGELFF. The DNA of the CDR3 is TGTGCCAGCAGCCTATCCAACACCGGGGAGCTGTTTTTT.

The chain has TRBV27 and TRBJ2-1; tentatively, D is TRBD2 (6 bases). The V and J ends lost 4 bases and 7 bases respectively, with 14 bases between them. Germline CDR1 MNHEY, CDR2 SMNVEV (reference sequence). CDR3 length equals 14 residues. CDR3 amino acids: CASSYGGSMNEQFF. The DNA for the CDR3 is TGTGCCAGCAGTTACGGGGGAAGTATGAATGAGCAGTTCTTC.

This chain connects TRBV10-1 to TRBJ2-5; D is possibly TRBD2 (6 bases). This CDR3 contains 14 residues. Germline CDR1 reads WNHNN; CDR2 reads SYGVQD (reference sequence). V was trimmed by 3 bases and J by 2 bases, leaving 10 bases between them. The CDR3 region is CASSDGGGQETQYF. In DNA, the CDR3 is TGCGCCAGCAGTGACGGGGGTGGTCAAGAGACCCAGTACTTC.

The chain combines TRBV5-1 with TRBJ2-7; TRBD1 is a possible D gene (5 bases). The CDR3 runs to 14 residues. CDR1 SGHRS and CDR2 YFSETQ come from the germline V gene. V dropped 2 bases and J dropped 0 bases, with 9 bases sitting between them. DNA of the CDR3: TGCGCCAGCAGCTTATTAAGGGGCTCCTACGAGCAGTACTTC. This encodes CASSLLRGSYEQYF.

The rearrangement joins TRBV10-3 to TRBJ1-5; 8 positions match TRBD1. CDR1 is ENHRY, CDR2 SYGVKD, per germline. CDR3 length equals 14 residues. Losses at the gene ends were 2 bases for V and 9 bases for J; bases not matched to a gene: 6. The DNA of the CDR3 is TGTGCCATCAGTGAGGACAGGGGCCGGGTGCCCCAGCATTTT. Amino acids: CAISEDRGRVPQHF.

In DNA, the CDR3 is TGTGCCAGCTCTCCTACTAGCGGGAGCCACAATGAGCAGTTCTTC. Its protein is CASSPTSGSHNEQFF. The chain links TRBV18 to TRBJ2-1, with 11 bases that match TRBD2. Germline CDR1 and CDR2: KGHSH and LQKENI. J lost 5 bases, V lost 6 bases, and 6 bases had no gene match. The CDR3 contains 15 residues.

This clone was seen once. The gene calls are TRBV6-6 and TRBJ2-1, with 10 positions matching TRBD2. Germline V gene lookup returns CDR1 MNHNY and CDR2 SVGAGI (reference sequence). This CDR3 contains 13 residues. With 4 bases clipped from V and 10 bases from J, the junction kept 4 bases outside the gene matches. CDR3 sequence (DNA): TGTGCCAGCAGTTCCGTACTAGCGGGAGAGCAGTTCTTC. As protein: CASSSVLAGEQFF.

V gene TRBV6-4 combines with J gene TRBJ2-3, with 10 bases identical to TRBD2. CDR1 and CDR2 from the germline V gene are MRHNA and SNTAGT. V lost 5 bases and J lost 7; bases outside the gene matches: 9. The CDR3 runs 15 residues. The DNA of the CDR3 is TGTGCCAGCAGTCCGCTAGCGGGAGATATATATACGCAGTATTTT. It is translated as CASSPLAGDIYTQYF.

The count of this clone is one. The chain uses TRBV30 and TRBJ1-1; no definite D call. Germline-derived CDR1 and CDR2 are GTSNPN and SVGIG (reference sequence). The V end was cut by 3 bases, the J end by 4 bases, with 15 bases between. CDR3 length equals 14 residues. The CDR3 reads CAWRKGFRGTEAFF. The CDR3 coding sequence is TGTGCCTGGAGAAAAGGGTTTCGGGGCACTGAAGCTTTCTTT. The full variable domain, rest sourced from reference TRBV30 and TRBJ1-1, is SQTIHQWPATLVQPVGSPLSLECTVEGTSNPNLYWYRQAAGRGLQLLFYSVGIGQISSEVPQNLSASRPQDRQFILSSKKLLLSDSGFYLCAWRKGFRGTEAFFGQGTRLTVV.

This clone was detected only a few times. CDR3 in DNA: TGTGCCAGCAGCTTATGGGGGGGGCAGTTCTTC. This translates into CASSLWGGQFF. The chain combines TRBV11-2 with TRBJ2-1, with 7 bases fitting TRBD2. CDR1 and CDR2 from the germline V gene are SGHAT and FQNNGV. This CDR3 region has 11 residues. Trimming took 2 bases from V and 12 from J; bases not matched to a gene: 1.

The gene calls are TRBV7-2 and TRBJ2-1; 9 nucleotides align to TRBD2. V lost 4 bases, J lost 9 bases, and 10 bases stayed unmatched. Germline V CDR1 and CDR2: SGHTA, FQGNSA. The CDR3 has 15 residues. For the CDR3, the DNA is TGTGCCAGCAGCTCCAGCGGGGGGTATGTGGTTGAGCAGTTCTTC. This gives the protein CASSSSGGYVVEQFF. Full variable domain (missing parts from reference TRBV7-2 and TRBJ2-1): GAGVSQSPSNKVTEKGKDVELRCDPISGHTALYWYRQSLGQGLEFLIYFQGNSAPDKSGLPSDRFSAERTGGSVSTLTIQRTQQEDSAVYLCASSSSGGYVVEQFFGPGTRLTVL.

The chain has TRBV5-1 and TRBJ1-4; TRBD1 is a possible D gene (5 bases). Germline values: CDR1 SGHRS, CDR2 YFSETQ. The CDR3 is 16 amino acids. V was clipped by 3 bases and J by 0 bases, with 12 bases between them. The CDR3 region is CASSWRGRTTNEKLFF. The CDR3 DNA reads as TGCGCCAGCAGCTGGAGGGGACGAACAACTAATGAAAAACTGTTTTTT.

This clone came up once. This chain uses TRBV6-4 with TRBJ2-3, with TRBD1 identical over 10 bases. Germline CDR1 MRHNA, CDR2 SNTAGT. The ends lost 0 bases at V and 6 bases at J; junction bases unmatched: 3. This CDR3 contains 15 residues. CDR3 bases: TGTGCCAGCAGTGACTCGGGACAGGGGTCGGATACGCAGTATTTT. It codes for CASSDSGQGSDTQYF.

J is TRBJ2-7 and V is TRBV14; possibly TRBD2 for D (6 bases). CDR1 and CDR2 from the germline V gene are SGHDN and FVKESK. V was cut by 1 base and J by 3 bases, with 13 bases left in between. The CDR3 has 15 amino acids. CDR3 loop: CASSQGFPDYYEQYF. The CDR3 coding sequence is TGTGCCAGCAGCCAAGGATTCCCGGACTACTACGAGCAGTACTTC.

The V and J genes are TRBV19 and TRBJ1-1; TRBD1 might be the D (6 bases). With 5 bases removed from V and 7 bases from J, the gap between germline ends came to 14 bases. The CDR3 extends over 13 amino acids. Germline CDR1 LNHDA, CDR2 SQIVND (reference sequence). The CDR3 spells CASSSIDRHEAFF. CDR3 bases: TGTGCCAGTAGTTCAATAGACAGGCATGAAGCTTTCTTT.

This clone was seen once. V usage is TRBV27 and J usage is TRBJ1-2, with a weak D call TRBD1 (6 bases). This CDR3 spans 17 amino acids. The V gene lost 4 bases and the J gene lost 8 bases, with 26 bases spanning the gap. Germline V gives CDR1 MNHEY, CDR2 SMNVEV (reference sequence). The CDR3 loop reads CASSSTLQYRVSGGYTF. The DNA for the CDR3 is TGTGCCAGCAGTTCGACCCTCCAATACAGGGTCTCGGGAGGCTACACCTTC.

The chain links TRBV6-1 to TRBJ1-5, with TRBD1 as a possible D gene (5 bases). Deletions cut 2 bases from V and 3 bases from J, with 11 bases between. The CDR3 totals 15 residues. CDR1 MNHNS and CDR2 SASEGT come from the germline V gene. CDR3 nucleotide sequence: TGTGCCAGCAGTGAACGGGGGAGGAACAATCAGCCCCAGCATTTT. This encodes CASSERGRNNQPQHF.

This clone was found a few times. The chain has TRBV2 and TRBJ2-2; D unclear. The V end was cut by 7 bases, the J end by 3 bases, with 15 bases between. Per the germline V gene, CDR1 is SNHLY and CDR2 is FYNNEI. The CDR3 totals 15 residues. The CDR3 is CASTHGRSDTGELFF. CDR3 in DNA: TGTGCCAGCACCCATGGCAGGTCGGACACCGGGGAGCTGTTTTTT.